Below are 12 T cell receptor beta chains sequenced from a single sample in a study of blood T cells in healthy people across ages (dated by TCRdb to 2015 to 2017). The library was built by means of 5' RACE. The sequencing machine was an Illumina HiSeq 2500. A second PCR of 7 to 11 cycles was run with a J-beta primer mix and a sample-barcoded 5' primer. TCRdb applied fastp at Q25 and MiXCR to the public reads, then kept only in-frame beta chains. Identical CDR3 protein sequences are pooled into one entry, listed with their most common genes and DNA. This sample gives hundreds of thousands of distinct CDR3 sequences in total; about 21% of them show up just once. The ten largest account for roughly 3.4% of the sample. The specimen sequenced was blood. These TCRs come from a man aged 70 or older in good health.

This clonotype occurred many times. The rearrangement joins TRBV2 to TRBJ2-5; D unresolved. The CDR3 loop spans 14 amino acids. V dropped 2 bases and J dropped 1 base, with 8 bases sitting between them. CDR1 is SNHLY, CDR2 FYNNEI, per germline. CDR3 protein: CASSERGLQETQYF. CDR3 in DNA: TGTGCCAGCAGTGAACGTGGCCTCCAAGAGACCCAGTACTTC.

This clonotype was seen a few times. CDR3 residues: CASSQRRGLAGGFGETQYF. Written as DNA, the CDR3 is TGTGCCAGCAGCCAACGTAGGGGACTAGCGGGAGGTTTCGGTGAGACCCAGTACTTC. The V and J genes are TRBV14 and TRBJ2-5, with 15 bases lining up with TRBD2. The CDR3 loop spans 19 amino acids. V was clipped by 2 bases and J by 5 bases; unmatched bases: 12. Per germline, CDR1 SGHDN and CDR2 FVKESK.

This clonotype has only one observation. V gene TRBV27 combines with J gene TRBJ2-1; 13 positions match TRBD2. Trimming removed 10 bases from V and 7 bases from J; junction bases left unmatched: 7. CDR1 MNHEY and CDR2 SMNVEV come from the germline V gene (reference sequence). This CDR3 has 14 residues. The CDR3 protein is CATRLAGGVNEQFF. CDR3 in DNA: TGTGCCACCAGACTAGCGGGAGGTGTGAATGAGCAGTTCTTC.

This clonotype was recorded many times. The chain couples TRBV28 to TRBJ2-5, with TRBD2 matching 8 bases. The CDR3 has 14 amino acids. The germline gives CDR1 MDHEN, CDR2 SYDVKM. The junction had 8 bases not matched to a gene; V was cut back by 6 bases and J by 5 bases. The CDR3 protein is CASSLVAGGETQYF. The CDR3 DNA follows: TGTGCCAGCAGCCTCGTCGCGGGAGGTGAGACCCAGTACTTC.

This clonotype was counted between two and nine times. V and J are TRBV20-1 and TRBJ2-3; D unresolved. Trimming stripped 0 bases from V and 4 bases from J, with 8 bases between. There are 13 residues in the CDR3. CDR1 is DFQATT and CDR2 is SNEGSKA in the germline V gene (reference sequence). Written as DNA, the CDR3 is TGCAGTGCTAGAGAGCCCTTCGCAGATACGCAGTATTTT. Translating gives CSAREPFADTQYF.

The J gene is TRBJ1-1, the V gene TRBV29-1; weak D call: TRBD1 (6 bases). This CDR3 contains 13 residues. Germline V gives CDR1 SQVTM, CDR2 ANQGSEA. V lost 7 bases to trimming and J lost 4 bases, with 16 bases between them. As DNA, the CDR3 is TGCAGCGAGGAGACAGGCCCTGGCACTGAAGCTTTCTTT. Its protein product is CSEETGPGTEAFF.

This rearrangement joins TRBV4-3 to TRBJ1-2; 8 bases match TRBD1. This CDR3 has 13 amino acids. The germline V gene has CDR1 LGHNA and CDR2 YSLEER. V gave up 2 bases and J gave up 10 bases; unmatched junction bases: 6. The CDR3 here is CASSQRQGSDYTF. DNA for the CDR3: TGCGCCAGCAGCCAAAGACAGGGGTCTGACTACACCTTC.

The chain joins TRBV12-3 or TRBV12-4 to TRBJ2-2; 8 nucleotides align to TRBD1. The CDR3 runs 16 residues. V lost 1 base and J lost 4; bases outside the gene matches: 5. CDR3 loop: CASSLGQGAGTGELFF. The CDR3 DNA reads as TGTGCCAGCAGTTTAGGGCAGGGGGCTGGCACCGGGGAGCTGTTTTTT.

This chain joins TRBV20-1 and TRBJ2-7; no clear D. V lost 6 bases and J 2 bases, leaving 11 bases between the germline ends. Germline CDR1 reads DFQATT; CDR2 reads SNEGSKA (reference sequence). CDR3 length equals 12 residues. The CDR3 nucleotides read TGCAGTGCCCACCGCGTTACCTACGAGCAGTACTTC. This codes for CSAHRVTYEQYF.

V is TRBV29-1 and J is TRBJ2-7; D is uncertain. The V end lost 5 bases, the J end lost 6 bases, and 14 bases lay between the germline ends. Germline-derived CDR1 and CDR2 are SQVTM and ANQGSEA. This CDR3 contains 12 residues. The CDR3 loop is CSVRRDNGEQYF. The CDR3 DNA reads TGCAGCGTTAGAAGGGATAATGGCGAGCAGTACTTC.

There are many counts of this clonotype. This sequence joins TRBV12-3 or TRBV12-4 and TRBJ1-2, with a weak D call TRBD1 (6 bases). V lost 7 bases and J lost 4, with 16 bases in between. This CDR3 comprises 14 residues. In DNA, the CDR3 is TGTGCCAGCACCCCTGGGTGGGGGCTCTATGGCTACACCTTC. This sequence encodes CASTPGWGLYGYTF.

V usage is TRBV5-8 and J usage is TRBJ2-4; no firm D call. Germline lookup yields CDR1 SGHTS and CDR2 YDEGEE. The V gene lost 6 bases and the J gene lost 6 bases, with 13 bases spanning the gap. The CDR3 sequence is 13 residues long. The CDR3 region is CASTFSGLNIQYF. The CDR3 DNA reads TGTGCCAGCACCTTCTCGGGTTTAAACATTCAGTACTTC.